These 18 T cell receptor beta chains were sequenced from one sample in a study of beta chain features in type 1 diabetes. Since all of the isolated RNA was reverse transcribed, expressed TCRB transcripts were what got sequenced. Sequencing was performed with immunoSEQ multiplex PCR; in TCRdb, only in-frame clones are kept and a portion is missing. The top ten hold over 0.015% of the sample, which has hundreds of thousands of clones, around an eighth seen once. Whole-study results and caveats: People with Type 1 diabetes carried modestly yet significantly shorter TCRB CDR3s in all four CD4+ subsets.

Their target antigens are unknown. Sequences were obtained from naive CD4+ T cells from blood. These receptors were obtained from a man aged 30 to 39 with type 1 diabetes.

V and J are TRBV15 and TRBJ1-5; D is unresolved. Trimming took off 2 bases at V and 1 base at J, with 12 bases between the two ends. The CDR3 covers 16 residues. Per germline, CDR1 LNHNV and CDR2 YYDKDF (reference sequence). Written as DNA, the CDR3 is TGTGCCACCAGCAGATTTATCCCCGGGAGCAATCAGCCCCAGCATTTT. As protein: CATSRFIPGSNQPQHF.

The table lists this clone with a few counts. The J gene is TRBJ2-5, the V gene TRBV7-9; D might be TRBD2 (5 bases). Germline V lookup: CDR1 SEHNR, CDR2 FQNEAQ (reference sequence). This CDR3 is built from 17 residues. V lost 6 bases and J lost 2, with 22 bases in between. CDR3 amino acids: CASSPPFGRSGQETQYF. The CDR3 region has the DNA TGTGCCAGCAGTCCTCCCTTCGGAAGGTCGGGGCAAGAGACCCAGTACTTC.

The genes are TRBV28 and TRBJ2-5; D is unclear. The germline CDR1 and CDR2 sequences are MDHEN and SYDVKM. The CDR3 spans 13 residues. Trimming pared 5 bases from V and 2 bases from J, leaving 9 bases between. Here the CDR3 DNA reads TGTGCCAGCAGTCCCACATTTCAAGAGACCCAGTACTTC. It encodes CASSPTFQETQYF.

In its sample, this clone was seen a few times. This rearrangement joins TRBV6-1 to TRBJ2-4, with D perhaps TRBD2 (7 bases). Germline V gene sequence: CDR1 MNHNS, CDR2 SASEGT. The length of the CDR3 is 12 residues. V lost 7 bases, J lost 8 bases, and 12 bases lay in between. CDR3 protein: CASKLGGDIQYF. CDR3 coding DNA: TGTGCCAGCAAACTAGGGGGGGACATTCAGTACTTC.

The table lists this clone with a few counts. The chain uses TRBV7-2 and TRBJ2-5; weak D call: TRBD2 (6 bases). Germline lookup yields CDR1 SGHTA and CDR2 FQGNSA. Trimming took 2 bases from V and 3 from J, leaving 7 bases between them. The CDR3 totals 13 residues. In nucleotides, the CDR3 is TGTGCCAGCAGCTTAACGGGAGAAGAGACCCAGTACTTC. Translated, it gives CASSLTGEETQYF.

The table lists this clone with a few counts. V usage is TRBV9 and J usage is TRBJ2-1; D call uncertain. The germline gives CDR1 SGDLS, CDR2 YYNGEE. CDR3 length equals 15 residues. V was clipped by 0 bases and J by 8 bases, with 15 bases between them. CDR3 sequence (DNA): TGTGCCAGCAGCGTAGCTGCCCAGGTGATCGATGAGCAGTTCTTC. This encodes CASSVAAQVIDEQFF.

To note about this clone: The identical CDR3 is also encoded by other nucleotide sequences in the sample. J is TRBJ2-5 and V is TRBV29-1; 9 nucleotides match TRBD1. The CDR3 sequence is 12 residues long. CDR1 SQVTM and CDR2 ANQGSEA come from the germline V gene. V dropped 6 bases and J dropped 2; count of bases not matched to a gene: 1. The CDR3 DNA reads as TGCAGCGTCGACAGGGGGCAAGAGACCCAGTACTTC. It is translated as CSVDRGQETQYF.

The chain has TRBV18 and TRBJ2-7; D perhaps matches TRBD1 (6 bases). V lost 1 base and J lost 5, with 12 bases in between. Germline values: CDR1 KGHSH, CDR2 LQKENI. This CDR3 contains 14 residues. CDR3 loop: CASSPLYRANEQYF. CDR3 sequence (DNA): TGTGCCAGCTCACCACTTTACAGGGCCAACGAGCAGTACTTC.

The J gene is TRBJ2-7, the V gene TRBV4-1, with 12 positions matching TRBD2. The germline gives CDR1 MGHRA, CDR2 YSYEKL. The V gene end was trimmed by 1 base and the J gene end by 1 base; junction bases not matched to a gene: 8. This CDR3 is built from 18 residues. The CDR3 nucleotides are TGCGCCAGCAGCCAAGGAACCGGACTAGCGGGGATATCCTACGAGCAGTACTTC. Amino acid sequence: CASSQGTGLAGISYEQYF.

This clone was seen a handful of times. The chain employs TRBV18 and TRBJ1-4, with TRBD1 matching over 7 bases. Germline CDR1 and CDR2: KGHSH and LQKENI. V dropped 6 bases and J dropped 5; count of bases not matched to a gene: 3. The CDR3 length is 13 residues. The CDR3 DNA follows: TGTGCCAGCTCGCAGGGACAGAATGAAAAACTGTTTTTT. It specifies CASSQGQNEKLFF.

This clone was picked up a small number of times. The chain links TRBV4-2 to TRBJ1-4; 9 positions match TRBD1. J gave up 4 bases and V 5 bases, and 2 bases lay outside the gene matches. Germline V lookup: CDR1 LGHNA, CDR2 YNFKEQ. The CDR3 contains 14 residues. CDR3 sequence (DNA): TGTGCCAGCAGCGACAGGGGGGGTAATGAAAAACTGTTTTTT. Protein: CASSDRGGNEKLFF.

The chain joins TRBV2 to TRBJ1-1; the D is unclear. V was pared by 7 bases and J by 1 base, with 10 bases between. Per germline, CDR1 SNHLY and CDR2 FYNNEI. CDR3 length: 13 residues. The CDR3 spells CASITEANTEAFF. The CDR3 DNA sequence: TGTGCCAGCATAACGGAGGCGAACACTGAAGCTTTCTTT.

J is TRBJ2-7 and V is TRBV2; TRBD2 aligns across 13 bases. V was clipped by 6 bases and J by 5 bases; unmatched bases: 4. This CDR3 spans 14 amino acids. Germline lookup yields CDR1 SNHLY and CDR2 FYNNEI. The CDR3 bases are TGTGCCAGCAGCCGGACTAGCGGGAGCGACGAGCAGTACTTC. Its translation is CASSRTSGSDEQYF.

The rearrangement joins TRBV18 to TRBJ1-1; weak D call: TRBD1 (6 bases). Germline V CDR1 and CDR2: KGHSH, LQKENI. The V gene lost 6 bases and the J gene lost 7 bases, with 12 bases spanning the gap. The CDR3 spans 12 residues. CDR3 residues: CASSPQGNEAFF. CDR3 DNA sequence: TGTGCCAGCTCGCCGCAGGGGAATGAAGCTTTCTTT. The full variable domain, completed using reference TRBV18 and TRBJ1-1, is NAGVMQNPRHLVRRRGQEARLRCSPMKGHSHVYWYRQLPEEGLKFMVYLQKENIIDESGMPKERFSAEFPKEGPSILRIQQVVRGDSAAYFCASSPQGNEAFFGQGTRLTVV.

The V and J genes are TRBV5-1 and TRBJ1-1, with unresolved D. Per the germline V gene, CDR1 is SGHRS and CDR2 is YFSETQ. With 3 bases removed from V and 2 bases from J, the gap between germline ends came to 8 bases. This CDR3 is 13 amino acids long. The CDR3 loop reads CASSWGDNTEAFF. The CDR3 nucleotides read TGCGCCAGCAGCTGGGGAGACAACACTGAAGCTTTCTTT.

This clone was detected a few times. The chain recombines TRBV29-1 with TRBJ2-5; D perhaps matches TRBD1 (6 bases). The CDR3 contains 12 residues. V lost 6 bases and J 4 bases, leaving 12 bases between the germline ends. The germline gives CDR1 SQVTM, CDR2 ANQGSEA. DNA of the CDR3: TGCAGCGTATCAGGGGTGGGAGAGACCCAGTACTTC. Translating gives CSVSGVGETQYF. Looking up the rest from reference TRBV29-1 and TRBJ2-5 gives the full variable domain: SAVISQKPSRDICQRGTSLTIQCQVDSQVTMMFWYRQQPGQSLTLIATANQGSEATYESGFVIDKFPISRPNLTFSTLTVSNMSPEDSSIYLCSVSGVGETQYFGPGTRLLVL.

This clone was detected only a few times. This chain uses TRBV29-1 with TRBJ2-7, with TRBD1 as a possible D gene (6 bases). The CDR3 is 13 amino acids. V gave up 4 bases and J gave up 2 bases, with 12 bases separating them. Germline assignment: CDR1 SQVTM and CDR2 ANQGSEA. The CDR3 sequence is CSVGAGETYEQYF. CDR3 nucleotide sequence: TGCAGCGTTGGGGCAGGGGAGACCTACGAGCAGTACTTC.

The chain recombines TRBV5-1 with TRBJ2-5; 7 bases line up with TRBD2. The length of the CDR3 is 15 residues. V shed 4 bases, J shed 3 bases, and the junction held 9 bases outside the gene matches. Germline V lookup: CDR1 SGHRS, CDR2 YFSETQ. CDR3 in amino acids: CASSASGTTKETQYF. Here the CDR3 DNA reads TGCGCCAGCAGCGCCTCCGGGACTACCAAAGAGACCCAGTACTTC.